This T cell receptor beta chain was identified during a study of response to subunit inactivated influenza vaccine. TCRdb fed the RT-PCR reads into MiXCR, producing one record per CDR3 protein. The sample includes about 800,000 distinct CDR3 sequences, around 20% of them seen just once. The CDR3 sequence is 13 residues long. Germline V lookup: CDR1 MNHEY, CDR2 SVGAGI. V shed 2 bases and J shed 7 bases, with 11 bases lying between them. Study results and limitations: The authors put forward the suggestion that each seasonal influenza vaccination may bring in only a limited number of new T cells.

With regard to this clonotype: What it binds is unknown.

The sequence was collected from a middle-aged man who received an inactivated influenza vaccine. V is TRBV6-5 and J is TRBJ1-2; a possible D gene is TRBD1 (6 bases). Source: PBMCs from blood, taken approximately 5 days after vaccination. The CDR3 coding sequence is TGTGCCAGCAGTTACATGGGGGCAGGTGGCTACACCTTC. This gives the protein CASSYMGAGGYTF.